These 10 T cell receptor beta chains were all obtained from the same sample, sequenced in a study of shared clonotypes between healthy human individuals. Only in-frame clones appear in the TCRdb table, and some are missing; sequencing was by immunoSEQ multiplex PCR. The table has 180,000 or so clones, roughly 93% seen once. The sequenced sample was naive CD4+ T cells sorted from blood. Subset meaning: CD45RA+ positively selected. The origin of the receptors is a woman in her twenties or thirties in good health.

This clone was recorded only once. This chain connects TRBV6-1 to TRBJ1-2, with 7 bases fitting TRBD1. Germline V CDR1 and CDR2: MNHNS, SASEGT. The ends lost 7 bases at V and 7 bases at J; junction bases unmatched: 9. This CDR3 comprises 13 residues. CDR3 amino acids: CASTNRDSIGYTF. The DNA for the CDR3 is TGTGCCAGCACCAACCGGGACAGTATTGGCTACACCTTC.

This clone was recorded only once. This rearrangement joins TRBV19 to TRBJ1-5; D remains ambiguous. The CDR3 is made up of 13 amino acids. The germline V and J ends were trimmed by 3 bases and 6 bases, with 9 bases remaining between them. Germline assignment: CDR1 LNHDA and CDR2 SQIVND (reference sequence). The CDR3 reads CASSIAQFQPQHF. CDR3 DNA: TGTGCCAGTAGTATCGCACAGTTTCAGCCCCAGCATTTT. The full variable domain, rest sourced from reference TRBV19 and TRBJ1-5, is DGGITQSPKYLFRKEGQNVTLSCEQNLNHDAMYWYRQDPGQGLRLIYYSQIVNDFQKGDIAEGYSVSREKKESFPLTVTSAQKNPTAFYLCASSIAQFQPQHFGDGTRLSIL.

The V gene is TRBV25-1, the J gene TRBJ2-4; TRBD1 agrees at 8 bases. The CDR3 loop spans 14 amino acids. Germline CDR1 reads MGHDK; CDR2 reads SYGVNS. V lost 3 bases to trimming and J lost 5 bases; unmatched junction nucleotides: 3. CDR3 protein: CASSDRDRQNIQYF. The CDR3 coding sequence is TGTGCCAGCAGTGACCGGGACAGGCAAAACATTCAGTACTTC.

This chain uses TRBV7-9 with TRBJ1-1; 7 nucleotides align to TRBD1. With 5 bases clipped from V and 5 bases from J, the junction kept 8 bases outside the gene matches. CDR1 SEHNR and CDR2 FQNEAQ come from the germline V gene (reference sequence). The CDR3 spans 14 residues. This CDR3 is CASSADREGTEAFF. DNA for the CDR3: TGTGCCAGCAGCGCCGACAGGGAGGGGACTGAAGCTTTCTTT. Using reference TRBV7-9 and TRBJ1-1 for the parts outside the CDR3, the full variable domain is DTGVSQNPRHKITKRGQNVTFRCDPISEHNRLYWYRQTLGQGPEFLTYFQNEAQLEKSRLLSDRFSAERPKGSFSTLEIQRTEQGDSAMYLCASSADREGTEAFFGQGTRLTVV.

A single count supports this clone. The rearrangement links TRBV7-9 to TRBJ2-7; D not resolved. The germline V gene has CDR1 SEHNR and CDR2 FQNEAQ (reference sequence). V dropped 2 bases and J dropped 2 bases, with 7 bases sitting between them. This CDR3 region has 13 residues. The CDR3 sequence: CASSLPGPYEQYF. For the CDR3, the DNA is TGTGCCAGCAGCTTACCCGGGCCCTACGAGCAGTACTTC.

This CDR3 reads CASSERASYNEQFF. CDR3 coding DNA: TGTGCCAGCAGTGAGCGAGCGTCCTACAATGAGCAGTTCTTC. The chain combines TRBV2 with TRBJ2-1; D uncertain. V was clipped by 3 bases and J by 1 base, with 7 bases between them. From germline, CDR1 is SNHLY and CDR2 FYNNEI. The CDR3 extends over 14 amino acids.

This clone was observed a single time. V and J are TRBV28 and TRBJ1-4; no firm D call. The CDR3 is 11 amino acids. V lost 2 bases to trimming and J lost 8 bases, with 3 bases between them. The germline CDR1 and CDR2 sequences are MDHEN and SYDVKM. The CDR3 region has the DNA TGTGCCAGCAGTTTACTAGAAAAACTGTTTTTT. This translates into CASSLLEKLFF.

The CDR3 sequence: CASSPGTGGYNEQFF. The CDR3, as DNA: TGTGCCAGCTCTCCCGGGACAGGGGGCTACAATGAGCAGTTCTTC. V gene TRBV18 combines with J gene TRBJ2-1; TRBD1 matches at 11 bases. Germline V gene data show CDR1 as KGHSH and CDR2 as LQKENI. The trim removed 6 bases at V and 3 bases at J, leaving 4 bases unmatched. The CDR3 sequence is 15 residues long.

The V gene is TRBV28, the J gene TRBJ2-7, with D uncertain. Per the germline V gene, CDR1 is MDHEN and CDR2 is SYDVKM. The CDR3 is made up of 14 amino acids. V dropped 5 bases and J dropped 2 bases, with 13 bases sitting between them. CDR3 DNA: TGTGCCAGCAGTCTTGTCGTAAACCCCTACGAGCAGTACTTC. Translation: CASSLVVNPYEQYF.

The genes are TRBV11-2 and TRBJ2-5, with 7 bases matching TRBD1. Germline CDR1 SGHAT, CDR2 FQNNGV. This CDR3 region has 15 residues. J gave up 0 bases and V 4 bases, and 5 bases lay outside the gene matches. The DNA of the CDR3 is TGTGCCAGCAGCTCCGGGACAGTCTACCAAGAGACCCAGTACTTC. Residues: CASSSGTVYQETQYF.